The clone carrying this T cell receptor beta chain turned up a few times. The antigen remains undetermined. The data derive from a study of human T cells and chemical hapten exposure. Points from the study as a whole: The presence of alopecia in the donors means their immune response may differ from healthy people's.

Regarding time point: pre-sensitization, week 0. Treatment described: therapeutic diphenylcyclopropenone sensitization with weekly scalp DPC. Between the trimmed V and J ends, which lost 2 bases and 5 bases, there was a span of 9 bases. The CDR3 covers 13 residues. A single record per CDR3 protein comes from TCRdb applying MiXCR to the RACE reads. The table lists about 290,000 distinct CDR3 sequences, almost 8% of them singletons. The J gene is TRBJ2-5, the V gene TRBV12-3 or TRBV12-4; D call uncertain. The origin of this receptor is a man aged 18 to 30 with alopecia areata. Some clones in this sample may be carry-over from other donors' samples. The input for sequencing was whole blood, taken in connection with sensitization to the hapten diphenylcyclopropenone (DPC). Here the CDR3 reads CASSLSAFETQYF. The CDR3 coding sequence is TGTGCCAGCAGTTTAAGCGCGTTCGAGACCCAGTACTTC.